This T cell receptor beta chain is drawn from a study of T-cell memory formation after mild COVID-19. The CDR3 has 15 amino acids. Germline assignment: CDR1 DFQATT and CDR2 SNEGSKA (reference sequence). Trimming left V 0 bases short and J 0 bases short, with 12 bases between. TCRdb recomputed calls from the 5' RACE reads with MiXCR, one row per CDR3 protein. In the table there are 140,000 to 150,000 distinct CDR3 sequences, roughly 24% of which are singletons. The chain joins TRBV20-1 to TRBJ2-7, with D tentatively TRBD2 (5 bases). The sequence was collected from an adult woman who had mild COVID-19 (a few samples of this study predate the infection). Cell type and time point are not known. Specimen: PBMCs or a T cell subset sorted from them (not recorded which). CDR3 sequence (DNA): TGCAGTGCTAGAGATCCCGGAGGTTCCTCCTACGAGCAGTACTTC. Its translation: CSARDPGGSSYEQYF.